The subject of this entry is one TCR beta chain. The sample originates from a study of blood T cell repertoires in COVID-19. Original processing methods: Reference gene primer amplification in the assay estimated nucleated cell counts. Data came from immunoSEQ multiplex PCR; TCRdb stores just in-frame clones and leaves some out. The DNA was the basis for D and trimming; V, J and clone size are from that table. The table includes 250,000 to 300,000 clones, over 65% detected once. V was pared by 4 bases and J by 0 bases, with 6 bases of the junction left unmatched. Germline loops: CDR1 MNHEY, CDR2 SVGAGI. There are 16 residues in the CDR3.

The TCR originated in a man in his sixties who had recovered from COVID-19. The J gene is TRBJ1-3, the V gene TRBV6-5, with 7 bases lining up with TRBD1. Sequencing used peripheral blood. CDR3 bases: TGTGCCAGCAGTTCTTGGACAGGAACCTCTGGAAACACCATATATTTT. The encoded protein is CASSSWTGTSGNTIYF.